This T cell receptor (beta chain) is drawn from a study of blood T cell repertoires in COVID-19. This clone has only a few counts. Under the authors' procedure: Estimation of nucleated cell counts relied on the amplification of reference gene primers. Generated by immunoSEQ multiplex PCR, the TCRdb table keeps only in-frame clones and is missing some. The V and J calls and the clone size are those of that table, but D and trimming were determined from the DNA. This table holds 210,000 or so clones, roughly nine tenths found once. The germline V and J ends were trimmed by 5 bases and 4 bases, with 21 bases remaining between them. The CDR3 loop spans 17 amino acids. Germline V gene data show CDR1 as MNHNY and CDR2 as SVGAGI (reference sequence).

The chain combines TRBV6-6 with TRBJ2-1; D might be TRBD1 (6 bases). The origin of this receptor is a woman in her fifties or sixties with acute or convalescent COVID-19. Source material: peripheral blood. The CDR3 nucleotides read TGTGCCAGCAGTCCTACAGGGTCCCCTGTTTCGTACAATGAGCAGTTCTTC. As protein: CASSPTGSPVSYNEQFF.